The clone carrying this TCR beta chain was counted ten times or more. Its cognate antigen is unknown. The sample originates from a study of T-cell memory formation after mild COVID-19. Overall study findings and caveats: Contracting CD8+ clones were enriched in EMRA, CD4+ mainly in CM and EM.

The CDR3 covers 15 residues. Germline V CDR1 and CDR2: SGHRS, YFSETQ. J lost 3 bases, V lost 4 bases, and 8 bases had no gene match. TCRdb used MiXCR to reprocess the 5' RACE reads, holding one entry per CDR3 protein. This table holds hundreds of thousands of distinct CDR3 sequences, around 15% found once. This sequence joins TRBV5-1 and TRBJ2-5, with 8 bases matching TRBD1. This TCR derives from a man in his late teens or twenties who had mild COVID-19 (a few samples of this study predate the infection). Cell type and time point are not known. The sequenced sample consisted of PBMCs or a T cell subset sorted from them (not recorded which). In DNA form, the CDR3 reads TGCGCCAGCAGCGGAGGGACAGGCCCCGAAGAGACCCAGTACTTC. Amino acids: CASSGGTGPEETQYF.